This T cell receptor beta chain was sequenced for a study of OX40 agonist ivuxolimab in advanced cancers. Study-level information: The study reported partial responses in three patients: one hepatocellular carcinoma, two cutaneous melanoma.

Profiled with immunoSEQ multiplex PCR; TCRdb holds only in-frame clones, not every one. The data hold about 59,000 clones, with 80% to 95% observed a single time. Study-level findings and limits: The authors also found low normalized T-cell clonal expansion in some nonresponders.

CDR3 length: 15 residues. V was clipped by 3 bases and J by 10 bases, with 21 bases between them. Germline lookup yields CDR1 MDHEN and CDR2 SYDVKM. Worth noting for this clone: Its antigen is currently unknown.

The clonotype was recovered from an adult with an advanced solid tumor such as melanoma, head and neck, liver or kidney cancer. Sequenced material: CD4+ or CD8+ T cells sorted from blood, taken in a trial of the OX40 agonist ivuxolimab. This sequence joins TRBV28 and TRBJ1-1, with D maybe TRBD1 (6 bases). CDR3 protein: CASSFPAAGVIGAFF. The CDR3 nucleotides are TGTGCCAGCAGTTTCCCTGCGGCAGGGGTCATCGGAGCTTTCTTT.